Shown below are 29 T cell receptor beta chains from a single sample sequenced in a study of blood T cell repertoires in COVID-19. The table came from immunoSEQ multiplex PCR; TCRdb's copy has only in-frame clones and leaves some out. The repertoire holds 50,000 or so clones, about 83% seen once, with around 23% in the top ten. Input material: peripheral blood. The receptors come from a woman older than 75 with acute or convalescent COVID-19.

This clone was seen a few times. The chain links TRBV5-6 to TRBJ1-2, with 7 nucleotides matching TRBD1. This CDR3 has 14 amino acids. Germline CDR1 reads SGHDT; CDR2 reads YYEEEE. V was pared by 3 bases and J by 4 bases, with 6 bases of the junction left unmatched. The CDR3 DNA follows: TGTGCCAGCAGCTCAGGGGGACGTTTCTATGGCTACACCTTC. Its translation is CASSSGGRFYGYTF.

The chain carries TRBV5-1 and TRBJ2-5; TRBD2 matches 9 bases. V lost 4 bases to trimming and J lost 5 bases; unmatched junction nucleotides: 9. Per the germline V gene, CDR1 is SGHRS and CDR2 is YFSETQ. This CDR3 is 15 amino acids long. CDR3 DNA: TGCGCCAGCAGCAACCAGCGGGGGGCAGATGAGACCCAGTACTTC. Protein product: CASSNQRGADETQYF.

The chain couples TRBV25-1 to TRBJ2-5; 8 bases agree with TRBD1. Unmatched junction bases numbered 7, after V lost 2 bases and J lost 5 bases. The CDR3 covers 15 residues. The germline CDR1 and CDR2 sequences are MGHDK and SYGVNS. The CDR3 here is CASSEGTGGWETQYF. CDR3 DNA: TGTGCCAGCAGTGAAGGCACAGGGGGATGGGAGACCCAGTACTTC.

The chain combines TRBV7-9 with TRBJ2-7; maybe TRBD2 (6 bases). This CDR3 is built from 11 residues. The V end lost 11 bases, the J end lost 1 base, and 9 bases lay between the germline ends. Germline-derived CDR1 and CDR2 are SEHNR and FQNEAQ (reference sequence). The CDR3 here is CAGGESYEQYV. The CDR3 region has the DNA TGTGCCGGAGGGGAGTCCTACGAGCAGTACGTC.

This rearrangement joins TRBV5-4 to TRBJ2-7; 10 nucleotides agree with TRBD2. V dropped 7 bases and J dropped 4; count of bases not matched to a gene: 5. Germline V gene data show CDR1 as SGHNT and CDR2 as YYREEE (reference sequence). CDR3 length equals 13 residues. In DNA form, the CDR3 reads TGTGCCAGCGAGGCTAGCGGGGGTTACGAGCAGTACTTC. Its protein product is CASEASGGYEQYF.

The rearrangement links TRBV18 to TRBJ1-3; 8 nucleotides agree with TRBD1. V shed 1 base and J 2 bases; nucleotides not matched to a gene: 10. The CDR3 runs to 18 residues. Germline V gives CDR1 KGHSH, CDR2 LQKENI. CDR3 sequence reads: CASSPLWTGSKAGNTIYF. The DNA of the CDR3 is TGTGCCAGCTCACCACTCTGGACAGGGAGTAAAGCTGGAAACACCATATATTTT.

The chain links TRBV10-3 to TRBJ2-7, with 8 nucleotides matching TRBD2. Germline V gene sequence: CDR1 ENHRY, CDR2 SYGVKD. The V and J ends lost 3 bases and 6 bases, in that order; junction bases with no gene match: 4. This CDR3 contains 13 residues. The CDR3 bases are TGTGCCATCAGTGAAGGGGGACTAGGCGAGCAGTACGTC. Protein product: CAISEGGLGEQYV.

This chain links TRBV5-1 with TRBJ1-4, with D possibly TRBD1 on 6 matching bases. The V end was cut by 1 base, the J end by 2 bases, with 12 bases between. The germline gives CDR1 SGHRS, CDR2 YFSETQ. The CDR3 extends over 16 amino acids. In DNA form, the CDR3 reads TGCGCCAGCAGCTTGCAGGGGTTAGGTACTAATGAAAAACTGTTTTTT. Protein: CASSLQGLGTNEKLFF.

The gene calls are TRBV15 and TRBJ2-7; 7 bases fit TRBD1. This CDR3 region has 15 residues. Germline CDR1 LNHNV, CDR2 YYDKDF (reference sequence). The V gene end was trimmed by 3 bases and the J gene end by 6 bases; junction bases not matched to a gene: 11. The CDR3 sequence is CATSRTSTGLSEQYF. The CDR3 region has the DNA TGTGCCACCAGCAGGACATCGACAGGGCTCAGCGAGCAGTACTTC.

The chain employs TRBV28 and TRBJ2-1; 11 bases map to TRBD2. The CDR3 loop spans 14 amino acids. V lost 10 bases and J lost 8; bases outside the gene matches: 10. Per the germline V gene, CDR1 is MDHEN and CDR2 is SYDVKM. The CDR3 DNA reads as TGTGCCACCCTAGCGGGGGGCCCTAGGGATGAGCAGTTCTTC. Protein product: CATLAGGPRDEQFF.

This clone was counted a single time. V usage is TRBV7-2 and J usage is TRBJ1-4, with D possibly being TRBD1 (6 bases). Germline V CDR1 and CDR2: SGHTA, FQGNSA. CDR3 size: 14 residues. V dropped 3 bases and J dropped 5 bases, with 10 bases sitting between them. The CDR3 DNA reads as TGTGCCAGCAGCTTTGACAGGTGGAATGAAAAACTGTTTTTT. Amino acid sequence: CASSFDRWNEKLFF.

The genes are TRBV9 and TRBJ2-6; D remains unclear. The CDR3 has 15 amino acids. Trimming stripped 6 bases from V and 1 base from J, with 11 bases between. Looked up from germline, CDR1 is SGDLS and CDR2 is YYNGEE. CDR3 residues: CASTTHGSGANVLTF. Written as DNA, the CDR3 is TGTGCCAGCACCACACATGGTTCTGGGGCCAACGTCCTGACTTTC.

The rearrangement joins TRBV7-9 to TRBJ2-6; D is possibly TRBD2 (6 bases). The CDR3 has 18 residues. In germline, CDR1 is SEHNR, CDR2 FQNEAQ (reference sequence). V was shortened by 5 bases and J by 4 bases, with 21 bases between the two germline ends. The CDR3, as DNA: TGTGCCAGCAGCCGATCAGCGGGCTCCCTAGAAGGGGCCAACGTCCTGACTTTC. Its protein product is CASSRSAGSLEGANVLTF. The full variable domain, its missing parts supplied by reference TRBV7-9 and TRBJ2-6, is DTGVSQNPRHKITKRGQNVTFRCDPISEHNRLYWYRQTLGQGPEFLTYFQNEAQLEKSRLLSDRFSAERPKGSFSTLEIQRTEQGDSAMYLCASSRSAGSLEGANVLTFGAGSRLTVL.

The chain recombines TRBV3-1 (or the pseudogene TRBV3-2) with TRBJ1-1, with D maybe TRBD1 (5 bases). V was pared by 0 bases and J by 3 bases, with 14 bases between. Germline assignment: CDR1 LGHDT and CDR2 YNNKEL (reference sequence). The CDR3 totals 16 residues. The CDR3 spells CASSQDSGGFHTEAFF. In DNA form, the CDR3 reads TGTGCCAGCAGCCAAGACTCGGGGGGGTTTCACACTGAAGCTTTCTTT.

The chain combines TRBV12-3 or TRBV12-4 with TRBJ1-6; D not certain. V lost 2 bases and J 9 bases, leaving 5 bases between the germline ends. CDR3 length: 12 amino acids. CDR3 coding DNA: TGTGCCAGCAGTTTACCAGGTTCACCCCTCCACTTT. Encoded protein: CASSLPGSPLHF.

This clone was observed a few times. In DNA form, the CDR3 reads TGTGCCAGTAGTATACCGGGCGACAGGGTCTCTATGAACACTGAAGCTTTCTTT. Residues: CASSIPGDRVSMNTEAFF. The J gene is TRBJ1-1, the V gene TRBV19, with 7 bases identical to TRBD1. The CDR3 is 18 amino acids. CDR1 and CDR2 (germline): LNHDA, SQIVND (reference sequence). J gave up 0 bases and V 2 bases, and 12 bases lay outside the gene matches.

V and J are TRBV23-1 and TRBJ1-3; D is undetermined. TRBV23-1 is an ORF, and what it does is uncertain. The CDR3 sequence is 16 residues long. V shed 0 bases and J shed 0 bases, with 9 bases lying between them. This CDR3 is CASSQSTGNSGNTIYF. Here the CDR3 DNA reads TGCGCCAGCAGTCAATCGACGGGAAACTCTGGAAACACCATATATTTT.

V usage is TRBV5-5 and J usage is TRBJ2-7; maybe TRBD1 (5 bases). V lost 0 bases and J 11 bases, leaving 15 bases between the germline ends. The germline V gene has CDR1 SGHKS and CDR2 YYEKEE (reference sequence). This CDR3 comprises 13 residues. The CDR3 reads CASSLDWTSQEYV. DNA for the CDR3: TGTGCCAGCAGCTTGGATTGGACATCACAAGAGTACGTC.

The chain uses TRBV15 and TRBJ2-6, with 9 bases that match TRBD1. CDR3 length equals 17 residues. CDR1 is LNHNV, CDR2 YYDKDF, per germline (reference sequence). The V gene end was trimmed by 0 bases and the J gene end by 3 bases; junction bases not matched to a gene: 3. The CDR3 region is CATSRDDRGSGANVLTF. The CDR3 coding sequence is TGTGCCACCAGCAGAGATGACAGGGGGAGTGGGGCCAACGTCCTGACTTTC.

The chain uses TRBV12-3 or TRBV12-4 and TRBJ1-1; D may be TRBD1 (5 bases). V was cut by 3 bases and J by 6 bases, with 11 bases left in between. This CDR3 region has 13 residues. The CDR3 nucleotides are TGTGCCAGCAGTTTTAAGGGGAGGGCTGAAGCTTTCTTT. This sequence encodes CASSFKGRAEAFF.

In this sample, this clone turned up once. The chain combines TRBV4-1 with TRBJ1-6; D perhaps matches TRBD1 (5 bases). The CDR3 runs to 17 residues. Germline-derived CDR1 and CDR2 are MGHRA and YSYEKL. Trimming left V 1 base short and J 9 bases short, with 19 bases between. Written as DNA, the CDR3 is TGCGCCAGCAGCCAAGCTATTTCTTCAGGGTTTACTTCACCCCTCCACTTT. Its translation is CASSQAISSGFTSPLHF.

The chain couples TRBV19 to TRBJ2-3; 13 bases are a match to TRBD2. V shed 4 bases and J 1 base; nucleotides not matched to a gene: 2. This CDR3 region has 16 residues. Germline CDR1 LNHDA, CDR2 SQIVND (reference sequence). The CDR3 DNA reads as TGTGCCAGTAGTACCGGACTAGCGGGAGGCACAGATACGCAGTATTTT. It translates to CASSTGLAGGTDTQYF. Full variable domain (remainder filled in from reference TRBV19 and TRBJ2-3): DGGITQSPKYLFRKEGQNVTLSCEQNLNHDAMYWYRQDPGQGLRLIYYSQIVNDFQKGDIAEGYSVSREKKESFPLTVTSAQKNPTAFYLCASSTGLAGGTDTQYFGPGTRLTVL.

This clone has only one observation. This sequence joins TRBV11-2 and TRBJ2-7, with a weak D call TRBD2 (6 bases). Germline V gene data show CDR1 as SGHAT and CDR2 as FQNNGV. The CDR3 totals 15 residues. Trimming removed 5 bases at V and 5 bases at J, with 19 bases between. The CDR3, as DNA: TGTGCCAGCAGCAAGTCGGGGGTTATCCTCCACGAGCAGTACGTC. The encoded protein is CASSKSGVILHEQYV.

The rearrangement uses TRBV6-6 and TRBJ1-5; 10 nucleotides align to TRBD1. J lost 7 bases, V lost 5 bases, and 5 bases had no gene match. The CDR3 runs to 14 residues. CDR1 is MNHNY and CDR2 is SVGAGI in the germline V gene (reference sequence). CDR3 in amino acids: CASSKGQGGQPQHF. The CDR3 DNA reads TGTGCCAGCAGTAAAGGACAGGGGGGCCAGCCCCAGCATTTT.

The chain couples TRBV6-1 to TRBJ1-2; 12 positions agree with TRBD1. This CDR3 spans 15 amino acids. Unmatched junction bases numbered 1, after V lost 3 bases and J lost 2 bases. Germline-derived CDR1 and CDR2 are MNHNS and SASEGT. The CDR3 DNA reads as TGTGCCAGCAGTGAGGGACAGGGGGCAAACTATGGCTACACCTTC. This sequence encodes CASSEGQGANYGYTF.

The rearrangement joins TRBV30 to TRBJ1-1; perhaps TRBD1 as D (5 bases). The V gene lost 5 bases and the J gene lost 4 bases, with 14 bases spanning the gap. The CDR3 spans 13 residues. The germline gives CDR1 GTSNPN, CDR2 SVGIG (reference sequence). The CDR3 DNA reads TGTGCCTGGCTTTCGGTGGGGGGCACTGAAGCTTTCTTT. Translating gives CAWLSVGGTEAFF. The whole variable domain, remainder taken from reference TRBV30 and TRBJ1-1, is SQTIHQWPATLVQPVGSPLSLECTVEGTSNPNLYWYRQAAGRGLQLLFYSVGIGQISSEVPQNLSASRPQDRQFILSSKKLLLSDSGFYLCAWLSVGGTEAFFGQGTRLTVV.

This clone was detected once. This chain uses TRBV5-1 with TRBJ1-1, with 7 bases that match TRBD1. The CDR3 has 14 residues. Looked up from germline, CDR1 is SGHRS and CDR2 is YFSETQ. With V trimmed by 1 base and J by 3 bases, 3 bases remained unmatched. The CDR3 DNA reads TGCGCCAGCAGCTTGACAGGGGAGGACACTGAAGCTTTCTTT. It is translated as CASSLTGEDTEAFF.

This chain uses TRBV10-3 with TRBJ1-6, with D maybe TRBD1 (5 bases). This CDR3 spans 15 amino acids. Trimming pared 6 bases from V and 5 bases from J, leaving 14 bases between. Per the germline V gene, CDR1 is ENHRY and CDR2 is SYGVKD. CDR3 loop: CAIRKTVPDNSPLHF. CDR3 coding DNA: TGTGCCATCAGAAAGACAGTGCCCGATAATTCACCCCTCCACTTT.

The rearrangement uses TRBV5-6 and TRBJ2-1; the match to TRBD2 covers 8 bases. Germline loops: CDR1 SGHDT, CDR2 YYEEEE. The CDR3 has 14 residues. Trimming cost V 9 bases and J 0 bases; bases outside gene matches: 5. CDR3 sequence: CATERESSYNEQFF. CDR3 nucleotides: TGTGCCACCGAGCGGGAGAGCTCCTACAATGAGCAGTTCTTC.